The 21 T cell receptor beta chains below come from one sample, sequenced in a study of T cells expressing NK-cell markers. No DNA is given; TCRdb re-called the 5' RACE reads and lists each CDR3 protein once. The sample includes some 390,000 distinct CDR3 sequences. Input material: blood T cells: a sorted CD56 or NKG2C T cell subset, CD4+ or CD8+ T cells, or bulk PBMC T cells (not recorded which). The origin of the receptors is a woman in her forties or fifties in good health.

This sequence joins TRBV5-1 and TRBJ2-2; TCRdb outputs TRBD1, but without DNA this stays unchecked. CDR3 length: 15 residues. Germline V gene sequence: CDR1 SGHRS, CDR2 YFSETQ. CDR3 sequence reads: CASSLEGTGNGELFF.

J is TRBJ2-1 and V is TRBV20-1; TCRdb lists TRBD2, though no DNA is available to test this call. The CDR3 has 16 amino acids. CDR1 is DFQATT, CDR2 SNEGSKA, per germline (reference sequence). CDR3: CSASGLALSSYNEQFF.

The V and J genes are TRBV12-3 or TRBV12-4 and TRBJ2-2. The CDR3 length is 15 residues. CDR3 in amino acids: CASSLGQAGTGELFF.

The chain carries TRBV27 and TRBJ2-1; the TCRdb D gene call, TRBD1, has no DNA to confirm it. The CDR3 extends over 14 amino acids. Germline V lookup: CDR1 MNHEY, CDR2 SMNVEV (reference sequence). CDR3 region: CASLSGQTYNEQFF.

The chain links TRBV20-1 to TRBJ2-7; absent DNA, TCRdb's TRBD1 call cannot be checked. The CDR3 has 14 amino acids. Germline V gene lookup returns CDR1 DFQATT and CDR2 SNEGSKA (reference sequence). The CDR3 reads CSARGEQGKYEQYF.

J is TRBJ2-5 and V is TRBV14; TCRdb calls TRBD2, which cannot be checked without DNA. This CDR3 contains 16 residues. Per the germline V gene, CDR1 is SGHDN and CDR2 is FVKESK. This CDR3 reads CASSLANRAAQETQYF. Using reference TRBV14 and TRBJ2-5 for the parts outside the CDR3, the full variable domain is EAGVTQFPSHSVIEKGQTVTLRCDPISGHDNLYWYRRVMGKEIKFLLHFVKESKQDESGMPNNRFLAERTGGTYSTLKVQPAELEDSGVYFCASSLANRAAQETQYFGPGTRLLVL.

The chain employs TRBV7-9 and TRBJ2-3; TCRdb's D call of TRBD2 is untestable without DNA. CDR1 is SEHNR, CDR2 FQNEAQ, per germline (reference sequence). The CDR3 spans 15 residues. CDR3 protein: CASSFQLDLRDTQYF.

This chain connects TRBV12-3 or TRBV12-4 to TRBJ2-2; no DNA is available, so the TRBD1 call from TCRdb remains unchecked. This CDR3 has 14 residues. This CDR3 reads CATRGAGSTGELFF.

The V gene is TRBV9, the J gene TRBJ2-5; the TCRdb call, TRBD1, lacks DNA for checking. The CDR3 sequence is 15 residues long. Germline assignment: CDR1 SGDLS and CDR2 YYNGEE. The CDR3 loop reads CASSVARTGRETQYF.

The chain recombines TRBV3-1 with TRBJ1-2. The CDR3 loop spans 15 amino acids. Germline assignment: CDR1 LGHDT and CDR2 YNNKEL (reference sequence). CDR3 residues: CASSQVGFGNYGYTF.

The chain couples TRBV20-1 to TRBJ2-2; absent DNA, TCRdb's TRBD1 call cannot be checked. In germline, CDR1 is DFQATT, CDR2 SNEGSKA (reference sequence). The CDR3 is 14 amino acids. The CDR3 protein is CSAREVQGTGELFF.

V gene TRBV6-1 combines with J gene TRBJ2-3. Germline loops: CDR1 MNHNS, CDR2 SASEGT. The CDR3 totals 12 residues. The CDR3 reads CASSELPDTQYF.

The chain couples TRBV20-1 to TRBJ2-1; TCRdb outputs TRBD2, but without DNA this stays unchecked. The CDR3 is 14 residues long. Germline CDR1 reads DFQATT; CDR2 reads SNEGSKA (reference sequence). CDR3 in amino acids: CSARRAQSYNEQFF.

This chain connects TRBV5-6 to TRBJ1-1; TCRdb outputs TRBD1, but without DNA this stays unchecked. Germline lookup yields CDR1 SGHDT and CDR2 YYEEEE. The CDR3 sequence is 15 residues long. The CDR3 here is CASSLETFRGGEAFF.

The chain is built from TRBV16 and TRBJ2-3; there is no DNA to check the TCRdb D call of TRBD1. CDR3 size: 15 residues. In germline, CDR1 is KGHSY, CDR2 FQNENV. CDR3 sequence reads: CASSQGIPGTDTQYF.

The gene calls are TRBV7-2 and TRBJ2-5. Germline assignment: CDR1 SGHTA and CDR2 FQGNSA. The CDR3 spans 16 residues. The CDR3 loop reads CASSLAYKSGKETQYF.

The V gene is TRBV24-1, the J gene TRBJ2-1; TCRdb's assignment of TRBD2 cannot be checked, as there is no DNA. Germline CDR1 is KGHDR and CDR2 is SFDVKD. This CDR3 spans 15 amino acids. The CDR3 here is CATSERTRPGDEQFF.

This CDR3 is CSVEDFRADTQYF. This rearrangement joins TRBV29-1 to TRBJ2-3. The CDR3 covers 13 residues. CDR1 and CDR2 from the germline V gene are SQVTM and ANQGSEA.

The chain links TRBV6-5 to TRBJ2-5. The CDR3 contains 11 residues. Germline V gene lookup returns CDR1 MNHEY and CDR2 SVGAGI. The CDR3 sequence is CASSYKKTQYF.

V and J are TRBV7-8 and TRBJ2-5. The germline V gene encodes CDR1 SGHVS and CDR2 FQNEAQ. CDR3 length: 12 residues. CDR3 protein: CASVGGLETQYF. Supplemented by reference TRBV7-8 and TRBJ2-5, the full variable domain reads GAGVSQSPRYKVAKRGQDVALRCDPISGHVSLFWYQQALGQGPEFLTYFQNEAQLDKSGLPSDRFFAERPEGSVSTLKIQRTQQEDSAVYLCASVGGLETQYFGPGTRLLVL.

The CDR3 region is CASSFGPTANYGYTF. The rearrangement links TRBV12-3 or TRBV12-4 to TRBJ1-2. The CDR3 is 15 residues long.